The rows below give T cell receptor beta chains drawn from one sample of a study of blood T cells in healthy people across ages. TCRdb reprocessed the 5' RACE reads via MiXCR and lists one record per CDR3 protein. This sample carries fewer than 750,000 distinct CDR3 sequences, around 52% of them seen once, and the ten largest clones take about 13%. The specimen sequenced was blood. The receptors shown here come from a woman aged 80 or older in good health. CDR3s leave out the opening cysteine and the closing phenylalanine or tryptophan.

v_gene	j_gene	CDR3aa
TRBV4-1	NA	ASSYGPPETQY
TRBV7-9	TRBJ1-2	ASSGGANYGYT
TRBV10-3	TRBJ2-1	AIGPTSATYNEQF
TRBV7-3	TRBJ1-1	ASSSQGPGNTEAF
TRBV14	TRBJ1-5	ASREIRAQRQPQH
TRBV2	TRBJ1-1	ASTQTGTEAF
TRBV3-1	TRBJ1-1	ASSLEYETPNTEAF
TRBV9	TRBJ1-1	ASSVDGQGNTEAF
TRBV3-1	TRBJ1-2	ASSQFRTGGGYGYT
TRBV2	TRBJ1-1	ASSLDRRAEAF
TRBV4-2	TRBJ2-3	ASSRVPGLATDTQY
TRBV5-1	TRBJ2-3	ASSWVGQDTQY
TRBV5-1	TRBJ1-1	ASSLFLGGGTEAF
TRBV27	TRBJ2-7	ASSLSGGGPYEQY
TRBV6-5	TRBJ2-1	ASRMAGHGYNEQF
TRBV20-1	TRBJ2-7	SAIRDTLNEQY
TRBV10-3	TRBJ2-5	AISVQQETQY
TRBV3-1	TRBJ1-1	ASSHGTNKAF
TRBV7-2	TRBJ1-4	ASSLGYEKLF
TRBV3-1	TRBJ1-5	ASSKGWEPQH
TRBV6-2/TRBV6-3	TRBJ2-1	ASSQLRGFFEQF
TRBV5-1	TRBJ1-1	ASSLQGQQNTEAF
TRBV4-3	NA	ASSRDSTIFEQY
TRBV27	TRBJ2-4	ASSLGILAKNIQY
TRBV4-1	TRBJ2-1	ASSQRAPGSYNEQF
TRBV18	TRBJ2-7	ASSQLPAARNEQY
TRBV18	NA	ASSAEFGGNYEQY
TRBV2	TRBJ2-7	ASSLGVEAYEQY
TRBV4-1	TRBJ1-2	ASSREHTINYGYT
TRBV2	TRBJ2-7	ASRDNRGEQY
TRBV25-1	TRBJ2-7	ASSETFSSYEQY
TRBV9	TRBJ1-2	ASSVLTGTPNYGYT
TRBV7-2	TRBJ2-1	ASSPLPGTGVNERF
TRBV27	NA	ASSLKSLGSYEQY
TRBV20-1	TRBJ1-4	SAIRDRTNEKLF
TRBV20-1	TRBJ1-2	SQVDRGHRGYT
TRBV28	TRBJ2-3	AIEGESTDTQY
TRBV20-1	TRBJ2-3	SASVLAASTDTQY
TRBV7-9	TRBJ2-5	ASSSPRGLQETQY
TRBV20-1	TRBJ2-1	RARKPGLADNEQF
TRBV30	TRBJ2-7	AWGRQVAYEQY
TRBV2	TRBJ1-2	ASSSTSGTGSYGYT
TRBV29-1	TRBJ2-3	SVAGLAAADTQY
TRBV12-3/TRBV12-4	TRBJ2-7	ASSFLVREQY
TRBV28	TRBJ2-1	ASGPTRGTTLRSYNEQF
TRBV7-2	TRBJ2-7	ATSTGASGAYEQY
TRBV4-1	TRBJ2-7	ASSQDQGVDKSYEQY
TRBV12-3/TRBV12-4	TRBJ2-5	ASSLRTSGGETQY
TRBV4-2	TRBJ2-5	ASSQDVAFTLETQY
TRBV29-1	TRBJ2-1	SALAPTSYNEQF
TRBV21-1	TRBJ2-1	ASSKARQAGEQF
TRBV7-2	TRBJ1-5	ASSLSVASNQPQH
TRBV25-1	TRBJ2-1	ASSDLTSGGNEQF
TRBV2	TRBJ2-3	ASSGYSGLAGRDTQY
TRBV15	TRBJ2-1	ATSRDVGLTYNEQF
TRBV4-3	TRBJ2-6	ASSQESGTGANVLT
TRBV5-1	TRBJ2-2	ASRRGDTGELF